The text below deals with one T cell receptor beta chain. Its antigen is not known. Sorting defined naive CD8 T cells as CD8+CD4-CCR7+CD45RA+. This record belongs to a study of molecular identifiers for immune sequencing clone quantification. Turning to the study itself: Naive CD8 cell RNA, from about 20,000 or 100,000 cells, was split five ways in replicates, with four sequenced. Notes on the study in general: For highly expanded clones, sizes could be underestimated when identical TCR molecules share a barcode. Approximately 910,000 naive cells reportedly did not prevent detection of spiked Jurkat TCR RNA from one cell.

TCRdb reprocessed the PCR reads with MiXCR, giving one entry per CDR3 protein. Here the sample spans 38,000 or so distinct CDR3 sequences, about a fifth being singletons. Trimming pared 2 bases from V and 8 bases from J, leaving 10 bases between. There are 12 residues in the CDR3. Germline CDR1 and CDR2: SQVTM and ANQGSEA. J is TRBJ2-1 and V is TRBV29-1, with D perhaps matching TRBD1 (6 bases). This TCR came from a human donor in good health. Some libraries in this study had Jurkat cell RNA spiked in. The sample consisted of naive CD8+ T cells from blood, with Jurkat cell RNA spiked in. Regarding subset: FACS-sorted CD8+CD4-CCR7+CD45RA+ naive T cells. The CDR3 is CSVEKGGYEQFF. Here the CDR3 DNA reads TGCAGCGTTGAAAAAGGGGGATATGAGCAGTTCTTC.